The 26 T cell receptor beta chains given below trace back to one sample, sequenced in a study of T cell responses to AZD1222 COVID-19 vaccine. Produced via immunoSEQ multiplex PCR; TCRdb's table is partial and in-frame only. The sample lists 75,000 to 95,000 clones; around 88% were seen once. The source was peripheral blood, collected 28 days after the second dose of the MenACWY control vaccine. These receptors were obtained from an adult who received the MenACWY meningococcal vaccine as a control.

The V and J genes are TRBV28 and TRBJ1-2; D is unclear. V lost 2 bases, J lost 2 bases, and 6 bases lay in between. The germline CDR1 and CDR2 sequences are MDHEN and SYDVKM. The CDR3 spans 13 residues. Here the CDR3 reads CASSLGQNYGYTF. The CDR3 DNA reads TGTGCCAGCAGTTTAGGGCAGAACTATGGCTACACCTTC.

The chain combines TRBV7-6 with TRBJ2-2; D is unresolved. Per germline, CDR1 SGHVS and CDR2 FNYEAQ. Trimming shortened V by 5 bases and J by 6 bases, and 19 bases separated the two germline ends. This CDR3 is built from 16 residues. CDR3 sequence (DNA): TGTGCCAGCAGCGAAACCGACACGCCTGGATCCGGGGAGCTGTTTTTT. Encoded protein: CASSETDTPGSGELFF.

The table lists this clone with a count of one. The CDR3 sequence: CASSVKGFGYTF. CDR3 coding DNA: TGTGCCAGCAGCGTAAAAGGGTTTGGCTACACCTTC. The rearrangement joins TRBV9 to TRBJ1-2; no clear D. This CDR3 spans 12 amino acids. The germline CDR1 and CDR2 sequences are SGDLS and YYNGEE. Trimming removed 1 base from V and 7 bases from J, with 8 bases in between. Complete variable domain (other parts from reference TRBV9 and TRBJ1-2): DSGVTQTPKHLITATGQRVTLRCSPRSGDLSVYWYQQSLDQGLQFLIQYYNGEERAKGNILERFSAQQFPDLHSELNLSSLELGDSALYFCASSVKGFGYTFGSGTRLTVV.

The gene calls are TRBV7-2 and TRBJ1-1, with 7 positions matching TRBD1. Unmatched junction bases numbered 6, after V lost 5 bases and J lost 0 bases. CDR3 size: 15 residues. Germline V gene data show CDR1 as SGHTA and CDR2 as FQGNSA. As DNA, the CDR3 is TGTGCCAGCAGCATAGGCGGGACAGTGAACACTGAAGCTTTCTTT. This sequence encodes CASSIGGTVNTEAFF.

The CDR3 DNA sequence: TGTGCCAGCAGTGAGACCGGGACAGGGAACGGGGACTATGGCTACACCTTC. Its translation: CASSETGTGNGDYGYTF. The rearrangement uses TRBV2 and TRBJ1-2, with TRBD1 identical over 9 bases. CDR1 is SNHLY, CDR2 FYNNEI, per germline. The CDR3 length is 17 residues. V lost 3 bases and J lost 3; bases outside the gene matches: 11.

This sequence joins TRBV5-4 and TRBJ2-1; TRBD2 matches 7 bases. The CDR3 runs 15 residues. Looked up from germline, CDR1 is SGHNT and CDR2 is YYREEE (reference sequence). V was clipped by 4 bases and J by 2 bases; unmatched bases: 6. CDR3 amino acids: CASSPGGEAYNEQFF. CDR3 sequence (DNA): TGTGCCAGCAGCCCTGGGGGGGAGGCCTACAATGAGCAGTTCTTC.

V gene TRBV7-9 combines with J gene TRBJ2-7; D ambiguous. Germline CDR1 reads SEHNR; CDR2 reads FQNEAQ (reference sequence). The V end lost 2 bases, the J end lost 6 bases, and 14 bases lay between the germline ends. This CDR3 has 14 residues. CDR3 loop: CASSLKGRTGEQYF. The CDR3 coding sequence is TGTGCCAGCAGCTTAAAAGGCCGAACGGGCGAGCAGTACTTC.

In regard to this clone: Other DNA sequences from this sample encode an identical CDR3 as well. The rearrangement joins TRBV3-1 (or the pseudogene TRBV3-2) to TRBJ2-5, with D tentatively TRBD2 (5 bases). CDR1 is LGHDT, CDR2 YNNKEL, per germline (reference sequence). This CDR3 has 15 residues. The ends were cut back, 0 bases at V and 11 bases at J, with 19 bases in the middle. The CDR3 nucleotides are TGTGCCAGCAGCCAAGACTCGGGAACCTGGGGTGCTCAGTACTTC. This gives the protein CASSQDSGTWGAQYF.

The chain recombines TRBV6-5 with TRBJ1-5; D perhaps matches TRBD1 (6 bases). CDR3 length: 15 amino acids. Trimming took 3 bases from V and 0 from J, leaving 9 bases between them. CDR1 and CDR2 (germline): MNHEY, SVGAGI. The CDR3 region is CASSYEGGSNQPQHF. DNA for the CDR3: TGTGCCAGCAGTTATGAGGGGGGTAGCAATCAGCCCCAGCATTTT.

The CDR3 DNA is TGTGCCAGCAGCTTAGACAATCAGAACACTGAAGCTTTCTTT. This translates into CASSLDNQNTEAFF. This chain connects TRBV7-2 to TRBJ1-1; the D is unclear. Looked up from germline, CDR1 is SGHTA and CDR2 is FQGNSA. This CDR3 has 14 amino acids. Trimming took off 1 base at V and 1 base at J, with 7 bases between the two ends.

For the CDR3, the DNA is TGCGCCAGCAGCCTCGACAGTACGAACACTGAAGCTTTCTTT. This translates into CASSLDSTNTEAFF. The chain couples TRBV5-1 to TRBJ1-1; the D gene is possibly TRBD1 (5 bases). Trimming left V 4 bases short and J 1 base short, with 11 bases between. This CDR3 contains 14 residues. CDR1 is SGHRS and CDR2 is YFSETQ in the germline V gene.

This clone was counted between two and nine times. This chain joins TRBV4-2 and TRBJ1-5; D unresolved. This CDR3 region has 15 residues. Looked up from germline, CDR1 is LGHNA and CDR2 is YNFKEQ. V dropped 0 bases and J dropped 4 bases, with 10 bases sitting between them. CDR3 sequence (DNA): TGTGCCAGCAGCCAAGATCTGCAGACTAATCAGCCCCAGCATTTT. Protein sequence: CASSQDLQTNQPQHF.

The CDR3 region is CASSRQGEPLHTF. The CDR3 DNA reads as TGTGCCAGCAGTCGACAGGGAGAACCACTCCACACCTTC. This rearrangement joins TRBV2 to TRBJ1-2, with 7 bases identical to TRBD1. CDR1 and CDR2 from the germline V gene are SNHLY and FYNNEI. Trimming cost V 5 bases and J 12 bases; bases outside gene matches: 12. The CDR3 length is 13 residues.

The chain uses TRBV28 and TRBJ2-5; no clear D. The length of the CDR3 is 14 residues. Germline values: CDR1 MDHEN, CDR2 SYDVKM. Trimming stripped 2 bases from V and 1 base from J, with 8 bases between. CDR3 sequence: CASSLSPPQETQYF. For the CDR3, the DNA is TGTGCCAGCAGTTTAAGCCCCCCCCAAGAGACCCAGTACTTC.

The J gene is TRBJ1-3, the V gene TRBV6-5; 7 bases align to TRBD1. The CDR3 consists of 14 residues. Germline values: CDR1 MNHEY, CDR2 SVGAGI. The J segment lost 4 bases and the V segment lost 2 bases, leaving 2 bases of the junction unmatched. CDR3 DNA sequence: TGTGCCAGCAGTTACAGGGGACAGGGAAACACCATATATTTT. Its translation: CASSYRGQGNTIYF.

About this clone itself: This same CDR3 is encoded by further DNA sequences in the sample. The chain is built from TRBV6-2 or TRBV6-3 and TRBJ2-1; D not certain. Trimming stripped 4 bases from V and 0 bases from J, with 10 bases between. Germline CDR1 reads MNHEY; CDR2 reads SVGEGT. This CDR3 has 15 amino acids. CDR3 nucleotides: TGTGCCAGCAGTTCAGGTACCAGCTCCTACAATGAGCAGTTCTTC. It specifies CASSSGTSSYNEQFF.

The chain recombines TRBV5-4 with TRBJ1-1; the match to TRBD1 covers 7 bases. With V trimmed by 3 bases and J by 2 bases, 4 bases remained unmatched. The CDR3 runs 14 residues. The V gene's germline CDR1 is SGHNT and CDR2 YYREEE (reference sequence). The CDR3 nucleotides read TGTGCCAGCAGCTATAGACAGGGCAACACTGAAGCTTTCTTT. Translated, it gives CASSYRQGNTEAFF.

The chain recombines TRBV11-3 with TRBJ1-1, with 11 bases that match TRBD1. There are 14 residues in the CDR3. Trimming cost V 5 bases and J 4 bases; bases outside gene matches: 3. Germline V gene data show CDR1 as SGHNT and CDR2 as YENEEA. This chain's CDR3 is CASSRDRGGTEAFF. In nucleotides, the CDR3 is TGTGCCAGCAGCCGGGACAGGGGGGGCACTGAAGCTTTCTTT.

The chain employs TRBV28 and TRBJ2-3; D might be TRBD1 (6 bases). The CDR3 sequence is 14 residues long. The V and J ends lost 3 bases and 4 bases respectively, with 11 bases between them. Germline CDR1 is MDHEN and CDR2 is SYDVKM. DNA of the CDR3: TGTGCCAGCAGTTTGCAGGGGACGGCAGATACGCAGTATTTT. Residues: CASSLQGTADTQYF. The full variable domain, its missing parts supplied by reference TRBV28 and TRBJ2-3, is DVKVTQSSRYLVKRTGEKVFLECVQDMDHENMFWYRQDPGLGLRLIYFSYDVKMKEKGDIPEGYSVSREKKERFSLILESASTNQTSMYLCASSLQGTADTQYFGPGTRLTVL.

This chain uses TRBV3-1 (or the pseudogene TRBV3-2) with TRBJ2-3, with a weak D call TRBD2 (6 bases). Germline CDR1 LGHDT, CDR2 YNNKEL (reference sequence). Trimming shortened V by 4 bases and J by 0 bases, and 14 bases separated the two germline ends. The CDR3 covers 16 residues. CDR3 sequence: CASSRDSGPSTDTQYF. The CDR3 DNA sequence: TGTGCCAGCAGCCGCGATAGCGGCCCTAGCACAGATACGCAGTATTTT.

J is TRBJ1-4 and V is TRBV7-2; no definite D call. Trimming left V 0 bases short and J 6 bases short, with 11 bases between. The CDR3 spans 15 residues. The germline gives CDR1 SGHTA, CDR2 FQGNSA. CDR3 residues: CASSLATLPDEKLFF. CDR3 bases: TGTGCCAGCAGCTTAGCGACTCTCCCGGATGAAAAACTGTTTTTT.

Here the CDR3 reads CSVSGGNHGYTF. DNA for the CDR3: TGCAGCGTTTCGGGAGGGAACCATGGCTACACCTTC. The chain couples TRBV29-1 to TRBJ1-2, with D hard to call. The V gene lost 5 bases and the J gene lost 6 bases, with 13 bases spanning the gap. Looked up from germline, CDR1 is SQVTM and CDR2 is ANQGSEA. This CDR3 comprises 12 residues.

The J gene is TRBJ1-4, the V gene TRBV3-1 (or the pseudogene TRBV3-2), with D unresolved. Germline CDR1 and CDR2: LGHDT and YNNKEL (reference sequence). Trimming removed 0 bases at V and 10 bases at J, with 12 bases between. The length of the CDR3 is 14 residues. CDR3 protein: CASSQDSTLRKLFF. CDR3 bases: TGTGCCAGCAGCCAAGATAGCACGCTCCGAAAACTGTTTTTT.

The V gene is TRBV9, the J gene TRBJ2-5; 9 bases are a match to TRBD2. The V gene end was trimmed by 0 bases and the J gene end by 1 base; junction bases not matched to a gene: 10. Germline loops: CDR1 SGDLS, CDR2 YYNGEE. The CDR3 has 18 amino acids. The CDR3, as DNA: TGTGCCAGCAGCGTAGGCTGGGCGGCGGGGGGGTCCCAAGAGACCCAGTACTTC. This translates into CASSVGWAAGGSQETQYF.

This clone was seen a few times. This chain joins TRBV4-2 and TRBJ1-2; the D is unclear. Per germline, CDR1 LGHNA and CDR2 YNFKEQ. V was trimmed by 1 base and J by 0 bases, leaving 9 bases between them. The CDR3 has 15 amino acids. CDR3 residues: CASSQAPAPNYGYTF. The CDR3 bases are TGTGCCAGCAGCCAAGCCCCCGCTCCTAACTATGGCTACACCTTC.

V is TRBV6-5 and J is TRBJ2-7; tentatively, D is TRBD1 (6 bases). Germline-derived CDR1 and CDR2 are MNHEY and SVGAGI. The CDR3 length is 13 residues. V was cut by 8 bases and J by 1 base, with 12 bases left in between. CDR3 loop: CASGTGWSYEQYF. The CDR3 DNA is TGTGCCAGCGGAACAGGGTGGTCCTACGAGCAGTACTTC.